Listed below are T cell receptor beta chains from one sample, sequenced in a study of shared clonotypes between healthy human individuals. The protocol was immunoSEQ multiplex PCR, while the TCRdb copy is restricted to in-frame clones and leaves out a portion. The table has 2.3 million or so clones, over 90% seen once; the top ten hold about 0.41%. The sample consisted of naive CD4+ T cells from PBMCs. The receptors come from a young man in good health. Some clones in this sample may be carry-over from other donors' samples. Each CDR3 is given with its conserved first and last residue. Fields, in order: V gene, D gene, CDR3 protein. D genes are given only for firm matches.

TRBV4-2 NA CASSFMRGPYEQYF
TRBV21-1 NA CASSKEWGQGGYGYTF
TRBV10-1 NA CASSDCPTGYEQYF
TRBV5-1 TRBD2 CASSFRSGVTGELFF
TRBV6-5 NA CASSYSAADQPQHF
TRBV5-1 TRBD1 CASQTGPQETQYF
TRBV7-9 NA CASIHVEGNTIYF
TRBV7-9 NA CASSQTQGQAGRDEQFF
TRBV15 NA CATSRTKSVGIDTQYF
TRBV4-1 NA CASSQAINEKLFF
TRBV21-1 NA CASSLGTSGYTDTQYF
TRBV15 TRBD1 CATSPPGTVNTEAFF
TRBV6-6 NA CAGAWSWGAEAFF
TRBV5-4 NA CASSFTLAPGEQYF
TRBV7-9 NA CASSFPVQGSGYTF
TRBV19 NA CASSIRQTTQETQYF
TRBV2 TRBD1 CASSEVGQGNQPQHF
TRBV7-3 NA CASSLDSTQTQYF
TRBV7-9 TRBD1 CASSQERTGTYEQYF
TRBV28 NA CASSLIGRDYGAFF
TRBV6-5 TRBD2 CASSTIAGATYEQYF
TRBV19 NA CASIGRVQRFTGELFF
TRBV27 NA CASSRLDYRGETQYF
TRBV9 NA CASSVDGFSGNTIYF
TRBV18 NA CASSPGLGRDSNQPQHF